This T cell receptor (beta chain) was captured by sequencing in a study of CD8 T cells in Susac syndrome. In blood CD8+ and CD4+ T cells, TCR beta underwent sequencing. Controls were drawn from healthy donors and were matched for age and sex. Bulk CD8+ and CD4+ cells came from magnetic negative isolation; CD8+ TEMRA by FACS. V was cut by 5 bases and J by 2 bases, with 15 bases left in between. Germline V CDR1 and CDR2: MNHEY, SMNVEV (reference sequence). CDR3 length equals 15 residues. The authors reverse transcribed roughly 0.5 to 1 ug RNA with random hexamers. The amplification used immunoSEQ multiplex PCR on TCR beta CDR3; it spanned 54 Vbeta and 13 Jbeta. TCRdb reprocessed the immunoSEQ multiplex PCR reads with MiXCR, giving one entry per CDR3 protein. The sample has more than 75,000 distinct CDR3 sequences, 94% seen once.

The sample taken for sequencing was CD8+ T cells from PBMCs. The genes are TRBV27 and TRBJ1-1; D possibly corresponds to TRBD1 (5 bases). The clonotype comes from a human donor in good health. CDR3 region: CASSPSVGGNTEAFF. The CDR3 DNA follows: TGTGCCAGCAGTCCCTCTGTGGGGGGTAACACTGAAGCTTTCTTT.